Listed below are T cell receptor beta chains from one sample, sequenced in a study of neurological immune-mediated disorders. TCRdb re-analysed the 5' RACE reads in MiXCR, keeping a single row per CDR3 protein. Of about 46,000 distinct CDR3 sequences detected, 1.9% appear once; the ten largest clones hold approximately 2.1%. Sequencing was performed on PBMCs. These receptors were taken from a woman in her thirties or forties with multiple sclerosis. CDR3s include the opening cysteine and the closing phenylalanine or tryptophan. The order of the fields is D gene, J gene, V gene, clone size, CDR3 DNA, CDR3 protein. The D gene is left open where the match is weak. Clone size is given as once, few, many or a size class.

d_gene: NA
j_gene: TRBJ2-3
v_gene: TRBV5-1
abundance: many
CDR3nt: TGCGCCAGCAGTGTCGGGTCGTACACAGATACGCAGTATTTT
CDR3aa: CASSVGSYTDTQYF

d_gene: TRBD1
j_gene: TRBJ1-4
v_gene: TRBV20-1
abundance: few
CDR3nt: TGCAGTGCTAAGGCAGGGGGTAATGAAAAACTGTTTTTT
CDR3aa: CSAKAGGNEKLFF

d_gene: TRBD1
j_gene: TRBJ1-2
v_gene: TRBV18
abundance: many
CDR3nt: TGTGCCAGCTCACCTTCGGGACAGTCGCTTAACTATGGCTACACCTTC
CDR3aa: CASSPSGQSLNYGYTF

d_gene: NA
j_gene: TRBJ2-2
v_gene: TRBV29-1
abundance: many
CDR3nt: TGCAGCGTCACCAGGGGAAACACCGGGGAGCTGTTTTTT
CDR3aa: CSVTRGNTGELFF

d_gene: TRBD2
j_gene: TRBJ2-1
v_gene: TRBV20-1
abundance: few
CDR3nt: TGCAGTGGACCGATAGCGGGGAGGTATGAGCAGTTCTTC
CDR3aa: CSGPIAGRYEQFF

d_gene: NA
j_gene: TRBJ1-2
v_gene: TRBV15
abundance: many
CDR3nt: TGTGCCACCAGCAGAGATCCCAGGCTCTATGGCTACACCTTC
CDR3aa: CATSRDPRLYGYTF

d_gene: TRBD1
j_gene: TRBJ1-1
v_gene: TRBV5-1
abundance: many
CDR3nt: TGCGCCAGCAGCTTGGTCGTTCTTGCAGGGGGCACTGAAGCTTTCTTT
CDR3aa: CASSLVVLAGGTEAFF

d_gene: NA
j_gene: TRBJ1-2
v_gene: TRBV3-1
abundance: many
CDR3nt: TGTGCCAGCAGCCAAGCGGGGGGGCTGTATGGCTACACCTTC
CDR3aa: CASSQAGGLYGYTF

d_gene: NA
j_gene: TRBJ2-7
v_gene: TRBV6-2/TRBV6-3
abundance: many
CDR3nt: TGTGCCAGCAGTTACTCAAGGGGGGCGGCCTACGAGCAGTACTTC
CDR3aa: CASSYSRGAAYEQYF

d_gene: TRBD1
j_gene: TRBJ1-5
v_gene: TRBV20-1
abundance: many
CDR3nt: TGCAGTGCTAGGGGACAGTCCAATCAGCCCCAGCATTTT
CDR3aa: CSARGQSNQPQHF

d_gene: NA
j_gene: TRBJ2-2
v_gene: TRBV24-1
abundance: many
CDR3nt: TGTGCCACCAGTGACCCCCAAGGCACCGGGGAGCTGTTTTTT
CDR3aa: CATSDPQGTGELFF

d_gene: TRBD1
j_gene: TRBJ1-2
v_gene: TRBV5-1
abundance: many
CDR3nt: TGCGCCAGCAGACCTAGGACAGGGGTGGATGGAGGCTACACCTTC
CDR3aa: CASRPRTGVDGGYTF

d_gene: NA
j_gene: TRBJ2-5
v_gene: TRBV20-1
abundance: many
CDR3nt: TGCAGTGCTAGTTCGTGGTGGCGTACGAGGGAGACCCAGTACTTC
CDR3aa: CSASSWWRTRETQYF

d_gene: NA
j_gene: TRBJ1-3
v_gene: TRBV5-1
abundance: many
CDR3nt: TGCGCCAGCAGCATGGGGTCCGGGGGGCTTGGAAACACCATATATTTT
CDR3aa: CASSMGSGGLGNTIYF

d_gene: NA
j_gene: TRBJ1-4
v_gene: TRBV20-1
abundance: many
CDR3nt: TGCAGTACATTCGACGCAACTAATGAAAAACTGTTTTTT
CDR3aa: CSTFDATNEKLFF

d_gene: TRBD1
j_gene: TRBJ1-5
v_gene: TRBV20-1
abundance: many
CDR3nt: TGCAGTGCTAGTACGGGCCAGGGGGCGCAGCCCCAGCATTTT
CDR3aa: CSASTGQGAQPQHF

d_gene: NA
j_gene: TRBJ2-1
v_gene: TRBV14
abundance: many
CDR3nt: TGTGCCAGCAGCGGCGGTTTTGGAAATGAGCAGTTCTTC
CDR3aa: CASSGGFGNEQFF